This entry is about one TCR beta chain. Its antigen is as yet unknown. The sample belongs to a study of OX40 agonist ivuxolimab in advanced cancers. Across the study: Patients in dose escalation had liver, melanoma, kidney or head and neck cancers. Findings and caveats of the study: In the 0.1-3.0 mg/kg groups, partial responders showed among the lowest expansion.

The germline V gene has CDR1 LNHDA and CDR2 SQIVND (reference sequence). The CDR3 runs 16 residues. V was pared by 6 bases and J by 3 bases, with 10 bases of the junction left unmatched. Here immunoSEQ multiplex PCR was the method, and the copy in TCRdb shows in-frame clones only, minus some. Of 70,000 to 85,000 clones in the sample, approximately 80% were seen once. With baseline, cycle 4 day 1, and cycle 7 day 1 as timepoints, blood was sampled. This TCR was recovered from an adult with an advanced solid tumor such as melanoma, head and neck, liver or kidney cancer. The chain is built from TRBV19 and TRBJ2-1; the match to TRBD2 covers 8 bases. Here the sequenced sample was CD4+ or CD8+ T cells sorted from blood, taken in a trial of the OX40 agonist ivuxolimab. The CDR3 bases are TGTGCCAGTAGCCCTATAACTAGCGGATTCTACAATGAGCAGTTCTTC. This gives the protein CASSPITSGFYNEQFF.